This TCR beta chain was sequenced in a study of blood T cell repertoires in COVID-19. Study-level information: Sites in the United States, Italy and Spain provided acute and convalescent COVID-19 samples. Sources were T cells, B-cell-depleted T cells, or PBMCs; the material itself was cDNA or gDNA.

TCRdb's table, derived via immunoSEQ multiplex PCR, lists solely in-frame clones and lacks some. In the table there are about 260,000 clones, about four fifths of which are singletons. The ends were cut back, 5 bases at V and 8 bases at J, with 16 bases in the middle. CDR1 is LNHDA and CDR2 is SQIVND in the germline V gene (reference sequence). The CDR3 extends over 15 amino acids. This TCR was recovered from a woman aged 50 to 60 who had recovered from COVID-19. The gene calls are TRBV19 and TRBJ1-6; D gene unclear. Sample: peripheral blood. For the CDR3, the DNA is TGTGCCAGTAGTGATGGCCCCGGGATAGATTCACCCCTCCACTTT. As protein: CASSDGPGIDSPLHF.